This T cell receptor beta chain is drawn from a study of radiotherapy plus CTLA-4 blockade in lung cancer. In the study overall: Of the patients, about 17% showed objective responses and about 30% attained disease control.

TCRdb's copy holds only in-frame clones and misses some; the assay was immunoSEQ multiplex PCR. This table holds approximately 40,000 clones, 72% found once. The ends were cut back, 8 bases at V and 0 bases at J, with 11 bases in the middle. The length of the CDR3 is 15 residues. From germline, CDR1 is MGHRA and CDR2 YSYEKL. Receiving focal radiation plus CTLA-4 blockade with ipilimumab were patients who had chemo-refractory metastatic non-small-cell lung cancer. General study points: With interferon-beta, early dynamics of blood T cell clones were reported to best predict response. Radiotherapy with ipilimumab was followed by blood expansion of tumor-derived clones.

Note on this clone: The antigen remains undetermined.

The chain uses TRBV4-1 and TRBJ1-6; D is perhaps TRBD1 (6 bases). Specimen: peripheral blood, collected from a patient treated with radiotherapy plus ipilimumab. This sequence originates from a human donor with non-small cell lung cancer who had stable disease on radiotherapy plus ipilimumab. The CDR3 loop reads CASQGGGSYNSPLHF. The CDR3 DNA sequence: TGCGCCAGCCAAGGGGGGGGCTCCTATAATTCACCCCTCCACTTT.